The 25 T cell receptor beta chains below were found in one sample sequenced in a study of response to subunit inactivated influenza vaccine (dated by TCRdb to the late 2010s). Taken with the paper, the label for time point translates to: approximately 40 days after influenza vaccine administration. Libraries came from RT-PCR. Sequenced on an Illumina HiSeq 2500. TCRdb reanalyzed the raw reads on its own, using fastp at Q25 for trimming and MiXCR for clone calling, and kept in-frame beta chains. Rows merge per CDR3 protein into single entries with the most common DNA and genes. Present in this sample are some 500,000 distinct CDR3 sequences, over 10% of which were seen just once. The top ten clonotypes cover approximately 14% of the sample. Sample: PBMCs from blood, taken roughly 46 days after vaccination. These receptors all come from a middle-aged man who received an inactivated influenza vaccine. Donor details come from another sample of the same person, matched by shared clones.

This chain's CDR3 is CSANPGGREKLFF. The CDR3 coding sequence is TGCAGTGCGAACCCAGGGGGCCGCGAAAAACTGTTTTTT. The V and J genes are TRBV20-1 and TRBJ1-4, with TRBD1 matching over 8 bases. The ends lost 6 bases at V and 8 bases at J; junction bases unmatched: 8. CDR1 and CDR2 from the germline V gene are DFQATT and SNEGSKA (reference sequence). The CDR3 loop spans 13 amino acids.

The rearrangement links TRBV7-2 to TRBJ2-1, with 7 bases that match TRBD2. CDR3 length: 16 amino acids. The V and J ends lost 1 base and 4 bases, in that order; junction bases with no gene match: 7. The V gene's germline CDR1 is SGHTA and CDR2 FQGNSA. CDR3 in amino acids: CASSLVWRERYNEQFF. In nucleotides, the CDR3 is TGTGCCAGCAGCTTAGTATGGCGGGAGAGGTACAATGAGCAGTTCTTC.

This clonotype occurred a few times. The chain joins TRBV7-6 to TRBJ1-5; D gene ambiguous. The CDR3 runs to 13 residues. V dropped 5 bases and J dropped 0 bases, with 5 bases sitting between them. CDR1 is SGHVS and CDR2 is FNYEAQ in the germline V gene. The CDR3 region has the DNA TGTGCCAGCAGCATGAATAGCAATCAGCCCCAGCATTTT. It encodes CASSMNSNQPQHF.

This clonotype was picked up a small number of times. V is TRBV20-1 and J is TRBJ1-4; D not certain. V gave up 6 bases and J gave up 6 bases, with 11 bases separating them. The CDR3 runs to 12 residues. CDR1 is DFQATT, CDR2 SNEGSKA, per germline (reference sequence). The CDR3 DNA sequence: TGCAGTGCGCCGGCGGCAGATGAAAAACTGTTTTTT. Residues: CSAPAADEKLFF.

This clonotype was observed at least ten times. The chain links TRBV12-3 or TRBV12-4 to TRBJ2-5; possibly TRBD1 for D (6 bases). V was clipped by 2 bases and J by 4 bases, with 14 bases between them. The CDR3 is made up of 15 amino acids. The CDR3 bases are TGTGCCAGCAGTTTACGAAACAGGGTTGGAGAGACCCAGTACTTC. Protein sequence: CASSLRNRVGETQYF.

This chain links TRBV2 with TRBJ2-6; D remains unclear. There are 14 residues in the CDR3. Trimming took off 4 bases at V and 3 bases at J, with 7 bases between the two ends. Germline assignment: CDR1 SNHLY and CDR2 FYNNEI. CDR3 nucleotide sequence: TGTGCCAGCAGTGGACAACTTGGGGCCAACGTCCTGACTTTC. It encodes CASSGQLGANVLTF.

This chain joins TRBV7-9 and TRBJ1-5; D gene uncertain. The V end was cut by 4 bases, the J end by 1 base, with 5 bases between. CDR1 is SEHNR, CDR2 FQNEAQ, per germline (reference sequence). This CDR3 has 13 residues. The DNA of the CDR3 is TGTGCCAGCAGCTCCCGGAGCAATCAGCCCCAGCATTTT. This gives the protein CASSSRSNQPQHF.

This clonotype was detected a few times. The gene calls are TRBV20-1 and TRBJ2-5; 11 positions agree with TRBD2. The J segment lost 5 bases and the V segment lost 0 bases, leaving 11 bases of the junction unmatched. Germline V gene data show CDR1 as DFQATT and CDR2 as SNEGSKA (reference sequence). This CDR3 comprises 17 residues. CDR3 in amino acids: CSAREIGVAGGRETQYF. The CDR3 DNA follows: TGCAGTGCTAGAGAGATTGGGGTAGCGGGGGGGCGGGAGACCCAGTACTTC.

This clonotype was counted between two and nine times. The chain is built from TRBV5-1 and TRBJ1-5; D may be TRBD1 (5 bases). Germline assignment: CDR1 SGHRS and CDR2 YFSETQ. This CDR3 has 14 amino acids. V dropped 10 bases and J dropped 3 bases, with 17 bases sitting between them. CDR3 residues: CAGGVPKNNQPQHF. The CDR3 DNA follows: TGCGCCGGGGGGGTGCCCAAAAACAATCAGCCCCAGCATTTT.

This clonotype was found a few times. The CDR3 DNA is TGCGCCAGCAGCTTGGCCAGCCAGCGGGGTAGCGAGCAGTACTTC. As protein: CASSLASQRGSEQYF. The genes are TRBV5-1 and TRBJ2-7; 7 bases align to TRBD2. V trimming: 0 bases; J trimming: 6 bases; junction bases outside the gene matches: 9. The CDR3 is 15 residues long. CDR1 SGHRS and CDR2 YFSETQ come from the germline V gene.

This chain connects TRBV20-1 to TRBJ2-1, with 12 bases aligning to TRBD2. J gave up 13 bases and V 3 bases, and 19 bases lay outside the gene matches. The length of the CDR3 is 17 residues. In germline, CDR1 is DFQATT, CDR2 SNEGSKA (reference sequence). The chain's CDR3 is CSASDDLGLAGLPRQFF. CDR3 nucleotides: TGCAGTGCTAGTGATGATTTGGGACTAGCGGGTTTGCCTCGCCAGTTCTTC.

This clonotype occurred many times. CDR3 sequence reads: CSVYLFGGYNTGELFF. As DNA, the CDR3 is TGCAGCGTCTACCTGTTTGGGGGCTATAACACCGGGGAGCTGTTTTTT. The J gene is TRBJ2-2, the V gene TRBV29-1, with D possibly TRBD1 on 6 matching bases. Per the germline V gene, CDR1 is SQVTM and CDR2 is ANQGSEA. The CDR3 consists of 16 residues. V was pared by 6 bases and J by 2 bases, with 19 bases between.

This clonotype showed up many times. CDR3: CSARALENAYNEQFF. Here the CDR3 DNA reads TGCAGTGCTAGAGCTCTGGAGAATGCCTACAATGAGCAGTTCTTC. The chain uses TRBV20-1 and TRBJ2-1, with D unresolved. CDR3 length: 15 residues. Trimming took off 1 base at V and 2 bases at J, with 12 bases between the two ends. The germline gives CDR1 DFQATT, CDR2 SNEGSKA (reference sequence).

Written as DNA, the CDR3 is TGTGCCAGCAGTTTCAGGGGGCCTATAGAGACCCAGTACTTC. This codes for CASSFRGPIETQYF. This chain links TRBV12-3 or TRBV12-4 with TRBJ2-5; TRBD1 agrees at 8 bases. Trimming at V came to 3 bases and at J to 4 bases, leaving 4 bases not matched to a gene. The CDR3 covers 14 residues.

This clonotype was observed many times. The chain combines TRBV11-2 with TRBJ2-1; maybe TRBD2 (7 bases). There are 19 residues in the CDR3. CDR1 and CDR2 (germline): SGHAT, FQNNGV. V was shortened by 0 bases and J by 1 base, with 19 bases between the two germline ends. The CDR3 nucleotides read TGTGCCAGCAGCTTAGATGGGATGGGGGGGGGCAAGTCCTACAATGAGCAGTTCTTC. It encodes CASSLDGMGGGKSYNEQFF.

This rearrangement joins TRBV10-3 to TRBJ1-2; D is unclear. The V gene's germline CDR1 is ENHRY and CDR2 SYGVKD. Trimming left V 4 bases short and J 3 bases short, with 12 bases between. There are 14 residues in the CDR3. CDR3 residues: CAISGTGEDYGYTF. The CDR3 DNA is TGTGCCATCAGTGGGACCGGGGAGGACTATGGCTACACCTTC.

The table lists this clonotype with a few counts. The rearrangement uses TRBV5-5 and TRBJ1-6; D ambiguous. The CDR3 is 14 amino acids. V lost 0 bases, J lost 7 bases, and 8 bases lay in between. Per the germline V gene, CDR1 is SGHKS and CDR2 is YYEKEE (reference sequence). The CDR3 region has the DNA TGTGCCAGCAGCTTGGATTATCTCAATTCACCCCTCCACTTT. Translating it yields CASSLDYLNSPLHF.

The CDR3 DNA follows: TGCAGTGCTAGCGGTCTGAGCTCCTACAATGAGCAGTTCTTC. Residues: CSASGLSSYNEQFF. The gene calls are TRBV20-1 and TRBJ2-1; D uncertain. The ends were cut back, 3 bases at V and 0 bases at J, with 9 bases in the middle. Germline assignment: CDR1 DFQATT and CDR2 SNEGSKA (reference sequence). This CDR3 spans 14 amino acids.

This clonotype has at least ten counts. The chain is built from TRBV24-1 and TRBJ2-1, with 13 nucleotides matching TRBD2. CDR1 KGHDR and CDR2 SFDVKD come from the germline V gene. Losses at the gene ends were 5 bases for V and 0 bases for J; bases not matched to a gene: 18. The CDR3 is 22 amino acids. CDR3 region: CATSGPLTSGGESMSSYNEQFF. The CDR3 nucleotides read TGTGCCACCAGTGGCCCCTTAACTAGCGGGGGGGAGTCTATGAGCTCCTACAATGAGCAGTTCTTC.

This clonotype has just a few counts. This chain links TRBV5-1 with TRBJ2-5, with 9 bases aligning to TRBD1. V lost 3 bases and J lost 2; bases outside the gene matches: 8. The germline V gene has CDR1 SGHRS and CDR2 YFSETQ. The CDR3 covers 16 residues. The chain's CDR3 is CASSSGTGIVQETQYF. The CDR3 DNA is TGCGCCAGCAGCTCGGGGACAGGGATCGTTCAAGAGACCCAGTACTTC.

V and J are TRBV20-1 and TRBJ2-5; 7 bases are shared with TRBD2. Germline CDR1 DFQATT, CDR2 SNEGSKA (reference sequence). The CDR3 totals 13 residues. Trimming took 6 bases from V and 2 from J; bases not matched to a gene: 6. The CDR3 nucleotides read TGCAGTGCGTCGCGGGGGTCTCAAGAGACCCAGTACTTC. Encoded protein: CSASRGSQETQYF.

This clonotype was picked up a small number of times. The CDR3 spells CASSPPGGGSYEQYF. CDR3 in DNA: TGTGCCAGCAGCCCTCCCGGCGGGGGAAGCTACGAGCAGTACTTC. V and J are TRBV11-2 and TRBJ2-7, with 7 positions matching TRBD2. The CDR3 has 15 residues. V trimming: 5 bases; J trimming: 3 bases; junction bases outside the gene matches: 10. CDR1 SGHAT and CDR2 FQNNGV come from the germline V gene.

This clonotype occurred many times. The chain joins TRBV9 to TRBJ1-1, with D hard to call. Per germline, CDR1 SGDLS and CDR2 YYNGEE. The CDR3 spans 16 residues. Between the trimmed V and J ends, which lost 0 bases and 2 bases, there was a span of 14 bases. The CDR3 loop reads CASSVGEGRVNTEAFF. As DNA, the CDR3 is TGTGCCAGCAGCGTAGGGGAAGGTAGGGTAAACACTGAAGCTTTCTTT.

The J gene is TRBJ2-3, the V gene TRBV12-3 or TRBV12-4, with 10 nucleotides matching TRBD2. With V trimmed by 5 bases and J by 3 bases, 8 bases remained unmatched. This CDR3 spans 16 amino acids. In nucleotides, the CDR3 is TGTGCCAGCAGTATGCAGAGCGGGGGGGCTACAGATACGCAGTATTTT. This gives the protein CASSMQSGGATDTQYF.

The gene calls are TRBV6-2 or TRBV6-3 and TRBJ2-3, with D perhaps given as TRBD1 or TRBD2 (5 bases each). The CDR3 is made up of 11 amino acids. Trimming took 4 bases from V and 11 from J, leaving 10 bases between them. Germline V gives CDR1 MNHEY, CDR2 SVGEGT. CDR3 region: CASSSGTRQYF. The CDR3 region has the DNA TGTGCCAGCAGTTCCGGGACCCGGCAGTATTTT.